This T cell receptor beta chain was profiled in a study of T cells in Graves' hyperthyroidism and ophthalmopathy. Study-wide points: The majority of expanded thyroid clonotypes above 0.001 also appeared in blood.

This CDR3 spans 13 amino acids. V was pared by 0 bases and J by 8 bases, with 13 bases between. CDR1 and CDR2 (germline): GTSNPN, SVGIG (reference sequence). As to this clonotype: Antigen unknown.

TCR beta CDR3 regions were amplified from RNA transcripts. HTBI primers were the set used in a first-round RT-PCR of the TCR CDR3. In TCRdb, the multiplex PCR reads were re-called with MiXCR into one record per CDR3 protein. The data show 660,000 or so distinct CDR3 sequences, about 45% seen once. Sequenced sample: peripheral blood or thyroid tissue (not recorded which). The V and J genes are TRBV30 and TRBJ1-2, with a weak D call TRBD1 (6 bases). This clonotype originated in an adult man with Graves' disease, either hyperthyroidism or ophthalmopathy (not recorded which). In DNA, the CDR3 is TGTGCCTGGAGTGTTCAGGGGCGCGGAGGCTACACCTTC. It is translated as CAWSVQGRGGYTF. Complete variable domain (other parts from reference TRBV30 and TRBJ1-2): SQTIHQWPATLVQPVGSPLSLECTVEGTSNPNLYWYRQAAGRGLQLLFYSVGIGQISSEVPQNLSASRPQDRQFILSSKKLLLSDSGFYLCAWSVQGRGGYTFGSGTRLTVV.